This T cell receptor beta chain was documented in a study of T cell changes during pregnancy in multiple sclerosis. The data were produced by immunoSEQ multiplex PCR, yet TCRdb's version contains in-frame clones alone and is incomplete. The table shows nearly 20,000 clones, with 75% to 90% occurring only once. The CDR3 is 16 amino acids. J lost 1 base, V lost 4 bases, and 2 bases had no gene match. Germline CDR1 and CDR2: SGHAT and FQNNGV. The receptor's source is a female donor in good health, enrolled as a control in a pregnancy study. This sequence joins TRBV11-2 and TRBJ2-3; 13 bases agree with TRBD2. Sequenced here: CD8+ T cells from peripheral blood mononuclear cells, sampled in the third trimester of pregnancy. This chain's CDR3 is CASSSGTSGGTDTQYF. CDR3 sequence (DNA): TGTGCCAGCAGCTCCGGGACTAGCGGGGGCACAGATACGCAGTATTTT.